Shown below are 5 T cell receptor beta chains from a single sample sequenced in a study of technical replicates of blood from several donors. Assay used: immunoSEQ multiplex PCR; TCRdb lists only in-frame clones, some missing. The table lists 76,000 or so clones, around nine tenths of them singletons. The sample consisted of T cells isolated from PBMCs. All receptors come from a human donor in good health.

The chain recombines TRBV6-5 with TRBJ1-1; the D gene is possibly TRBD1 (6 bases). CDR3 length: 11 amino acids. CDR1 is MNHEY and CDR2 is SVGAGI in the germline V gene. V was cut by 5 bases and J by 7 bases, with 8 bases left in between. The CDR3 bases are TGTGCCAGCAGTCGGGACAATGAAGCTTTCTTT. Encoded protein: CASSRDNEAFF.

The sample holds one count of this clone. The rearrangement links TRBV27 to TRBJ2-5; D is possibly TRBD1 (5 bases). Germline V lookup: CDR1 MNHEY, CDR2 SMNVEV (reference sequence). The CDR3 length is 15 residues. V shed 5 bases and J shed 5 bases, with 18 bases lying between them. The CDR3 bases are TGTGCCAGCAGTCCCCTCGCAGGGCCCCGGGAGACCCAGTACTTC. This gives the protein CASSPLAGPRETQYF.

The CDR3 region has the DNA TGTGCCACCTCCCGGGAGGGCAACACCGGGGAGCTGTTTTTT. Its translation is CATSREGNTGELFF. The chain has TRBV10-3 and TRBJ2-2, with 8 bases that match TRBD2. The CDR3 extends over 14 amino acids. CDR1 is ENHRY, CDR2 SYGVKD, per germline. After removal of 10 bases from V and 2 bases from J, the junction contained 6 bases not matched to a gene.

The CDR3 sequence is CARRNTQYF. The CDR3 DNA follows: TGTGCCAGGCGTAATACGCAGTATTTT. The genes are TRBV9 and TRBJ2-3, with D uncertain. V was pared by 8 bases and J by 7 bases, with 5 bases between. This CDR3 has 9 residues. CDR1 and CDR2 from the germline V gene are SGDLS and YYNGEE.

This chain links TRBV28 with TRBJ2-2; TRBD1 is a possible D gene (6 bases). Germline V gene data show CDR1 as MDHEN and CDR2 as SYDVKM. This CDR3 has 16 amino acids. The V and J ends lost 3 bases and 6 bases respectively, with 17 bases between them. The CDR3 spells CASSFSQGLRAGELFF. DNA of the CDR3: TGTGCCAGCAGTTTCAGTCAGGGGCTCCGGGCCGGGGAGCTGTTTTTT.